Shown below are 23 T cell receptor beta chains from a single sample sequenced in a study of T cell clusters in autoimmune cytopenias. One tube held mixed TRB-A and TRB-B primer pools for touch-down PCR. TCRdb re-called the multiplex PCR reads, yielding one record per CDR3 amino acid sequence without DNA. The sample totals 9,000 to 13,000 distinct CDR3 sequences. TRB was amplified from approximately 250 ng of peripheral blood genomic DNA per sample. In addition, the sample was reused for a study of T cell repertoires in aging, cancer and after chemotherapy.

Input material: peripheral blood. The receptors come from a human donor in good health.

The chain has TRBV6-5 and TRBJ1-5. The germline gives CDR1 MNHEY, CDR2 SVGAGI. The CDR3 totals 14 residues. This CDR3 reads CASSYKTGRQPQHF.

This sequence joins TRBV19 and TRBJ1-6; TCRdb's assignment of TRBD1 cannot be checked, as there is no DNA. CDR3 length equals 15 residues. Germline loops: CDR1 LNHDA, CDR2 SQIVND (reference sequence). The chain's CDR3 is CASRPWTGEDSPLHF.

The CDR3 protein is CASSLAQGAALETQYF. The V and J genes are TRBV7-9 and TRBJ2-5. The germline V gene encodes CDR1 SEHNR and CDR2 FQNEAQ (reference sequence). This CDR3 is built from 16 residues.

The V and J genes are TRBV5-4 and TRBJ1-6. The CDR3 sequence is 14 residues long. Germline assignment: CDR1 SGHNT and CDR2 YYREEE (reference sequence). CDR3 in amino acids: CASSLPKGNSPLHF.

The chain recombines TRBV20-1 with TRBJ2-3; the TRBD1 assignment by TCRdb is unverifiable without DNA. CDR1 and CDR2 (germline): DFQATT, SNEGSKA (reference sequence). This CDR3 region has 12 residues. The chain's CDR3 is CSAKLYGTTQYF.

The CDR3 is CAWSVGLSGETQYF. V usage is TRBV30 and J usage is TRBJ2-5; TCRdb's D call of TRBD2 is untestable without DNA. Germline CDR1 GTSNPN, CDR2 SVGIG (reference sequence). The CDR3 extends over 14 amino acids.

This sequence joins TRBV15 and TRBJ2-1; TCRdb picks TRBD1, but there is no DNA to check that call. The CDR3 consists of 18 residues. In germline, CDR1 is LNHNV, CDR2 YYDKDF (reference sequence). The CDR3 spells CATSRDSGGTGPYNEQFF.

The CDR3 is CASSPRPQGRVTETQYF. The V gene is TRBV6-5, the J gene TRBJ2-5; TCRdb gives TRBD1 as the D gene, but with no DNA this cannot be confirmed. The CDR3 has 17 residues. CDR1 is MNHEY and CDR2 is SVGAGI in the germline V gene.

The chain employs TRBV6-6 and TRBJ1-1; the TCRdb call, TRBD1, lacks DNA for checking. CDR1 and CDR2 (germline): MNHNY, SVGAGI (reference sequence). CDR3 length equals 15 residues. The CDR3 reads CASSYTGTGGTEAFF.

The chain couples TRBV5-4 to TRBJ2-1. Germline loops: CDR1 SGHNT, CDR2 YYREEE (reference sequence). This CDR3 comprises 12 residues. The CDR3 protein is CASSWGRNEQFF.

This chain links TRBV27 with TRBJ2-3; TCRdb picks TRBD2, but there is no DNA to check that call. Per germline, CDR1 MNHEY and CDR2 SMNVEV (reference sequence). This CDR3 contains 15 residues. This chain's CDR3 is CASRVTSGLTDTQYF.

V and J are TRBV6-2 or TRBV6-3 and TRBJ2-1. The CDR3 has 14 residues. Germline values: CDR1 MNHEY, CDR2 SVGEGT. The CDR3 region is CASSYIHHYNEQFF.

This chain joins TRBV19 and TRBJ2-2; TCRdb reports TRBD1, a call that lacks DNA to check it against. This CDR3 spans 13 amino acids. Looked up from germline, CDR1 is LNHDA and CDR2 is SQIVND (reference sequence). CDR3 in amino acids: CASSISGPGELFF.

This chain connects TRBV6-5 to TRBJ1-4; the D call of TRBD1 rests on TCRdb alone, since no DNA is present to check it. The germline V gene has CDR1 MNHEY and CDR2 SVGAGI. The CDR3 contains 14 residues. This CDR3 is CASSSGTGREKLFF.

This sequence joins TRBV15 and TRBJ2-7; with no DNA, the TCRdb D assignment of TRBD1 cannot be verified. This CDR3 has 17 residues. CDR1 LNHNV and CDR2 YYDKDF come from the germline V gene (reference sequence). This chain's CDR3 is CATSRAAGTGASYEQYF.

V gene TRBV24-1 combines with J gene TRBJ2-1. CDR3 length: 14 amino acids. Germline CDR1 and CDR2: KGHDR and SFDVKD. This CDR3 is CATSDYGRTNEQFF.

The V gene is TRBV12-3 or TRBV12-4, the J gene TRBJ1-6. CDR3 size: 12 residues. CDR3 sequence: CASRYPNSPLHF.

V gene TRBV30 combines with J gene TRBJ2-1; TCRdb designates TRBD1, a call that cannot be tested without DNA. CDR1 and CDR2 (germline): GTSNPN, SVGIG (reference sequence). There are 15 residues in the CDR3. This CDR3 reads CAWGGENPLGNEQFF. The complete variable domain, with remaining parts taken from reference TRBV30 and TRBJ2-1, reads SQTIHQWPATLVQPVGSPLSLECTVEGTSNPNLYWYRQAAGRGLQLLFYSVGIGQISSEVPQNLSASRPQDRQFILSSKKLLLSDSGFYLCAWGGENPLGNEQFFGPGTRLTVL.

The chain employs TRBV18 and TRBJ1-1; the TCRdb call, TRBD1, lacks DNA for checking. This CDR3 region has 13 residues. CDR1 and CDR2 (germline): KGHSH, LQKENI. The chain's CDR3 is CASLGQRNTEAFF.

The V and J genes are TRBV27 and TRBJ2-2; TCRdb calls TRBD1, which cannot be checked without DNA. There are 13 residues in the CDR3. Germline V gene sequence: CDR1 MNHEY, CDR2 SMNVEV (reference sequence). The CDR3 reads CASSLPVPGELFF.

V gene TRBV29-1 combines with J gene TRBJ2-7. The CDR3 loop spans 16 amino acids. The V gene's germline CDR1 is SQVTM and CDR2 ANQGSEA. The CDR3 region is CSVNGLGLGGTHEQYF.

The V and J genes are TRBV11-1 and TRBJ2-5; TCRdb lists TRBD1, though no DNA is available to test this call. The CDR3 runs 13 residues. Germline CDR1 is SGHAT and CDR2 is FQDESV (reference sequence). The CDR3 spells CASSPGQAETQYF. The complete variable domain, with remaining parts taken from reference TRBV11-1 and TRBJ2-5, reads EAEVAQSPRYKITEKSQAVAFWCDPISGHATLYWYRQILGQGPELLVQFQDESVVDDSQLPKDRFSAERLKGVDSTLKIQPAELGDSAMYLCASSPGQAETQYFGPGTRLLVL.

CDR3 in amino acids: CASSPKIRMGNEQFF. The gene calls are TRBV7-9 and TRBJ2-1. This CDR3 contains 15 residues. Germline-derived CDR1 and CDR2 are SEHNR and FQNEAQ (reference sequence).